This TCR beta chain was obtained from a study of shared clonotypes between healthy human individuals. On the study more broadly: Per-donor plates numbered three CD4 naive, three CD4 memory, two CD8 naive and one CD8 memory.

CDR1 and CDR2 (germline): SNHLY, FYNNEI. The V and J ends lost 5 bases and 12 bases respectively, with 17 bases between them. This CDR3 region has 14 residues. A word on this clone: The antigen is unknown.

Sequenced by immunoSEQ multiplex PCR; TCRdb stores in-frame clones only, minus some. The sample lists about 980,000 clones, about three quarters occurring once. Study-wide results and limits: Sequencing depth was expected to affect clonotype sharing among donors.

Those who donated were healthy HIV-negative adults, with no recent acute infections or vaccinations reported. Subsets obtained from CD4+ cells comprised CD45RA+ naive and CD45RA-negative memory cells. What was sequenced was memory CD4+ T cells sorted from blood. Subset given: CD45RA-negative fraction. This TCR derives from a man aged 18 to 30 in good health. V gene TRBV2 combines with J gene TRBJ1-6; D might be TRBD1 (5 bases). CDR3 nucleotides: TGTGCCAGCAGTAAACAGGAACGGGGGGGACCCCTCCACTTT. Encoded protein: CASSKQERGGPLHF.